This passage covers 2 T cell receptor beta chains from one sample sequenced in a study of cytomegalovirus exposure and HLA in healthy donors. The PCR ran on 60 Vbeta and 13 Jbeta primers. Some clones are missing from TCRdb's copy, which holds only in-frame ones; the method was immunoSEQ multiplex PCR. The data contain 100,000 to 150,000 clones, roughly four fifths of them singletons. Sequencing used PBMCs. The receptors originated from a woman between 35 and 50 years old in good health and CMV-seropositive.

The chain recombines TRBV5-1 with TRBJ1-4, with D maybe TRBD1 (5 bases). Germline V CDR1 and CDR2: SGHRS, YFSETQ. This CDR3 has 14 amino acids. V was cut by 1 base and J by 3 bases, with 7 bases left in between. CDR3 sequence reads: CASSLTGANEKLFF. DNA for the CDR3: TGCGCCAGCAGCTTGACAGGAGCTAATGAAAAACTGTTTTTT. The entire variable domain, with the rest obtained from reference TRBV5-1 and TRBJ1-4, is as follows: KAGVTQTPRYLIKTRGQQVTLSCSPISGHRSVSWYQQTPGQGLQFLFEYFSETQRNKGNFPGRFSGRQFSNSRSEMNVSTLELGDSALYLCASSLTGANEKLFFGSGTQLSVL.

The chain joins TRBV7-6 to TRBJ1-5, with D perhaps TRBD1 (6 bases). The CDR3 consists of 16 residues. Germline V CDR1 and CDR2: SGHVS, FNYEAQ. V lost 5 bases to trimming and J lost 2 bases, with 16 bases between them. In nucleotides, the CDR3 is TGTGCCAGCAGCCCCTCGACAGGTTCGGGCAATCAGCCCCAGCATTTT. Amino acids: CASSPSTGSGNQPQHF.